Shown below are 19 T cell receptor beta chains from a single sample sequenced in a study of blood T cell repertoires in COVID-19. The assay was immunoSEQ multiplex PCR, and TCRdb's table has in-frame clones only and misses some. The sample carries around 50,000 clones, about nine tenths recorded once. The specimen sequenced was peripheral blood. The receptors were sampled from a man between 70 and 80 years old with acute or convalescent COVID-19.

This chain uses TRBV13 with TRBJ2-2; 11 bases match TRBD2. The CDR3 loop spans 16 amino acids. V lost 5 bases and J lost 5; bases outside the gene matches: 7. Germline lookup yields CDR1 PRHDT and CDR2 FYEKMQ (reference sequence). CDR3 residues: CASSPRLAGITGELFF. The CDR3 DNA sequence: TGTGCCAGCAGCCCCAGACTAGCGGGGATTACCGGGGAGCTGTTTTTT.

This chain links TRBV4-3 with TRBJ2-3; 8 positions agree with TRBD1. CDR3 length equals 15 residues. Trimming took 1 base from V and 1 from J; bases not matched to a gene: 1. Per germline, CDR1 LGHNA and CDR2 YSLEER. The CDR3 reads CASSQATGGTDTQYF. CDR3 DNA: TGCGCCAGCAGCCAAGCGACAGGGGGCACAGATACGCAGTATTTT.

The chain couples TRBV11-2 to TRBJ1-2; D may be TRBD1 (6 bases). The V and J ends lost 3 bases and 4 bases respectively, with 15 bases between them. This CDR3 contains 15 residues. Per the germline V gene, CDR1 is SGHAT and CDR2 is FQNNGV. The CDR3 DNA follows: TGTGCCAGCAGCTTCCTAGCGGGGGCCCTCTATGGCTACACCTTC. This gives the protein CASSFLAGALYGYTF.

The chain links TRBV7-8 to TRBJ2-2, with TRBD2 matching 7 bases. The trim removed 2 bases at V and 0 bases at J, leaving 12 bases unmatched. The CDR3 runs 19 residues. CDR1 and CDR2 from the germline V gene are SGHVS and FQNEAQ. CDR3 amino acids: CASSLKETRGRANTGELFF. In DNA form, the CDR3 reads TGTGCCAGCAGCTTAAAAGAGACAAGAGGGAGGGCGAACACCGGGGAGCTGTTTTTT.

The chain links TRBV5-1 to TRBJ1-6; the match to TRBD1 covers 10 bases. Germline CDR1 SGHRS, CDR2 YFSETQ. This CDR3 has 16 residues. V lost 4 bases and J lost 8; bases outside the gene matches: 9. The CDR3 bases are TGCGCCAGCAGCCTCTCATATGGGACAGGGGATTCACCCCTCCACTTT. Its translation is CASSLSYGTGDSPLHF.

J is TRBJ2-7 and V is TRBV18, with 8 bases matching TRBD1. The CDR3 runs to 14 residues. In germline, CDR1 is KGHSH, CDR2 LQKENI. The J segment lost 2 bases and the V segment lost 0 bases, leaving 0 bases of the junction unmatched. CDR3 DNA: TGTGCCAGCTCACCACCGGGACAGGCCTACGAGCAGTACTTC. This encodes CASSPPGQAYEQYF.

The rearrangement uses TRBV30 and TRBJ1-2; a weak D match, TRBD1 (6 bases). With 4 bases removed from V and 9 bases from J, the gap between germline ends came to 24 bases. The germline V gene encodes CDR1 GTSNPN and CDR2 SVGIG (reference sequence). This CDR3 comprises 15 residues. CDR3 sequence: CAWTGPPRDTGSYTF. In DNA, the CDR3 is TGTGCCTGGACAGGTCCCCCCCGGGACACCGGGAGCTACACCTTC.

The V and J genes are TRBV28 and TRBJ2-7; 8 bases agree with TRBD2. The germline CDR1 and CDR2 sequences are MDHEN and SYDVKM. The CDR3 runs 16 residues. Trimming cost V 8 bases and J 3 bases; bases outside gene matches: 15. CDR3 nucleotide sequence: TGTGCCAGCCGCTCCCCGTTGGGGAGCGGGGGCTACGAGCAGTACTTC. This gives the protein CASRSPLGSGGYEQYF.

The V and J genes are TRBV28 and TRBJ1-5; 8 nucleotides align to TRBD1. Germline CDR1 is MDHEN and CDR2 is SYDVKM. The CDR3 length is 15 residues. With 4 bases clipped from V and 6 bases from J, the junction kept 8 bases outside the gene matches. The CDR3 here is CASSSGQGRGQPQHF. In nucleotides, the CDR3 is TGTGCCAGCAGTTCAGGACAGGGCCGCGGTCAGCCCCAGCATTTT.

This clone was observed once. The chain has TRBV11-2 and TRBJ2-7; no clear D gene. With 1 base removed from V and 6 bases from J, the gap between germline ends came to 7 bases. Germline assignment: CDR1 SGHAT and CDR2 FQNNGV. The CDR3 runs 12 residues. The CDR3: CASSLARAEQYF. CDR3 sequence (DNA): TGTGCCAGCAGCTTAGCGCGTGCCGAGCAGTACTTC. The full variable domain, completed using reference TRBV11-2 and TRBJ2-7, is EAGVAQSPRYKIIEKRQSVAFWCNPISGHATLYWYQQILGQGPKLLIQFQNNGVVDDSQLPKDRFSAERLKGVDSTLKIQPAKLEDSAVYLCASSLARAEQYFGPGTRLTVT.

The chain combines TRBV3-1 (or the pseudogene TRBV3-2) with TRBJ2-5; D gene ambiguous. Germline V gives CDR1 LGHDT, CDR2 YNNKEL (reference sequence). The CDR3 contains 12 residues. The V and J ends lost 6 bases and 2 bases respectively, with 7 bases between them. In DNA, the CDR3 is TGTGCCAGCAGGACACAGCAAGAGACCCAGTACTTC. Amino acid sequence: CASRTQQETQYF.

The chain employs TRBV7-2 and TRBJ2-3; TRBD1 might be the D (6 bases). The V gene's germline CDR1 is SGHTA and CDR2 FQGNSA. The CDR3 is made up of 14 amino acids. Trimming cost V 5 bases and J 2 bases, with 11 bases left between them. The CDR3 sequence: CASSPGHYTDTQYF. CDR3 sequence (DNA): TGTGCCAGCAGCCCGGGACATTACACAGATACGCAGTATTTT. Using reference TRBV7-2 and TRBJ2-3 for the parts outside the CDR3, the full variable domain is GAGVSQSPSNKVTEKGKDVELRCDPISGHTALYWYRQSLGQGLEFLIYFQGNSAPDKSGLPSDRFSAERTGGSVSTLTIQRTQQEDSAVYLCASSPGHYTDTQYFGPGTRLTVL.

The chain links TRBV7-2 to TRBJ1-4, with a weak D call TRBD1 (6 bases). Germline CDR1 is SGHTA and CDR2 is FQGNSA. The CDR3 runs to 16 residues. The V gene lost 4 bases and the J gene lost 1 base, with 13 bases spanning the gap. The chain's CDR3 is CASSSVAGVTNEKLFF. The DNA of the CDR3 is TGTGCCAGCAGCTCGGTTGCAGGGGTAACTAATGAAAAACTGTTTTTT.

The chain couples TRBV7-2 to TRBJ2-3; TRBD1 is a possible D gene (6 bases). The ends were cut back, 2 bases at V and 2 bases at J, with 11 bases in the middle. CDR1 and CDR2 from the germline V gene are SGHTA and FQGNSA. CDR3 length equals 15 residues. CDR3 nucleotides: TGTGCCAGCAGCTTATTAGGGGGATTCACAGATACGCAGTATTTT. It encodes CASSLLGGFTDTQYF.

The chain couples TRBV29-1 to TRBJ1-1; D remains unclear. V lost 6 bases, J lost 1 base, and 21 bases lay in between. Germline CDR1 is SQVTM and CDR2 is ANQGSEA. The length of the CDR3 is 16 residues. The chain's CDR3 is CSVVGEAPRRNTEAFF. The CDR3 region has the DNA TGCAGCGTAGTAGGAGAGGCCCCAAGGAGGAACACTGAAGCTTTCTTT.

The chain employs TRBV27 and TRBJ1-4; D is unresolved. CDR3 size: 14 residues. CDR1 MNHEY and CDR2 SMNVEV come from the germline V gene (reference sequence). Trimming stripped 4 bases from V and 8 bases from J, with 14 bases between. In DNA form, the CDR3 reads TGTGCCAGCAGTTCGCGGGCAGGTGGAGAAAAACTGTTTTTT. This sequence encodes CASSSRAGGEKLFF.

The chain is built from TRBV13 and TRBJ1-2, with D possibly TRBD1 on 5 matching bases. This CDR3 spans 14 amino acids. V was trimmed by 3 bases and J by 5 bases, leaving 13 bases between them. The germline CDR1 and CDR2 sequences are PRHDT and FYEKMQ (reference sequence). In nucleotides, the CDR3 is TGTGCCAGCAGCTTGGACGGAGGGGCATATGGCTACACCTTC. This encodes CASSLDGGAYGYTF.

V and J are TRBV3-1 (or the pseudogene TRBV3-2) and TRBJ2-3; tentative D call: TRBD1 (6 bases). The CDR3 has 15 amino acids. CDR1 and CDR2 (germline): LGHDT, YNNKEL (reference sequence). V lost 4 bases, J lost 6 bases, and 17 bases lay in between. DNA of the CDR3: TGTGCCAGCAGCCTCGCCGGGCCTGGGGGCGATACGCAGTATTTT. Amino acids: CASSLAGPGGDTQYF.

The gene calls are TRBV7-2 and TRBJ2-1; tentative D call: TRBD2 (6 bases). Germline assignment: CDR1 SGHTA and CDR2 FQGNSA. Trimming removed 3 bases from V and 6 bases from J, with 12 bases in between. The CDR3 contains 14 residues. This CDR3 is CASSFGGWGNEQFF. The CDR3 region has the DNA TGTGCCAGCAGCTTCGGGGGATGGGGCAATGAGCAGTTCTTC.